This T cell receptor (beta chain) came from a study of T cell responses to AZD1222 COVID-19 vaccine (TCRdb year 2021). A note on the overall study: AZD1222 recipients given second doses at about 4 weeks or at about 12 weeks were pooled, since spike-specific TCR depth and breadth were not found to differ between the two schedules. TCR sequencing was performed for 230 to 250 trial participants, of whom about 200 were given two doses of AZD1222 and about 25 were given two doses of MenACWY control vaccine. Trial participants were enrolled into age subgroups of 18-55, 56-69 and 70-plus years, which contained about 150, 28 and 57 TCR-sequenced participants, respectively. Beyond this particular receptor, the publication reports: A significant rise in spike-specific TCR breadth and depth was observed after two AZD1222 doses relative to day 0 and relative to MenACWY recipients. Reportedly, almost half of the unique spike-specific TCRs recognized epitopes lying outside the regions that are mutated in the B.1.351 and B.1.1.7 variants. No day 14 peak-response samples were available, so repertoires were characterized only after the peak T cell response. Participants were mostly white British and included more females than males, and it was suggested by the authors that clonal diversity may have been underestimated. In the small 56-69-year group, the increase in depth fell short of significance, most likely because of low power. The whole spike protein was spanned by vaccine-associated CD4 TCRs, and dominant responses were seen in regions 160-218 and 743-854. Conclusions about previously exposed vaccinees were limited because only five to seven AZD1222 recipients were SARS-CoV-2 seropositive at baseline.

The CDR3, from cysteine to phenylalanine, totals 16 residues. The entry retains the CDR3 DNA only, 48 bases that are in frame from base 1. In the germline V gene, CDR1 corresponds to MNHEY and CDR2 to SVGAGI. V sheds 0 bases and J sheds 4 bases, leaving 15 bases between their ends. A note on this clone: It has no known antigen specificity. No clone much larger than this one lies a single base away; base qualities are absent.

The CDR3 regions of human TCRbeta chains were analyzed by immunosequencing. On the authors' methods: TCRs in the repertoires were matched against a reference library of SARS-CoV-2-specific TCRs that had been generated with the MIRA antigen-specificity platform. Breadth was defined as the fraction of unique TCRs that were SARS-CoV-2-associated. Depth was defined as the fraction of total T cells that were SARS-CoV-2-associated. Using the MIRA data, each spike-specific TCR was assigned both to the spike region to which the TCR was reactive and to a CD4 or CD8 class. Log10-transformed breadth and depth values were compared by one-way ANOVA with Sidak's multiple comparisons tests. The immuneACCESS repertoire file appears here via TCRdb, limited to in-frame rearrangements. These files lack a portion of the clones; in checked studies, under half of the deficit traces to unresolved V genes, and the cause of the others is not known. From that table come the V and J calls and clone size; the DNA was used to work out D and trimming. A total of about 100,000 clones appear in this sample, 87% of them only once. In total, the top ten clones hold approximately 15% of the sample.

The time point label for this specimen denotes: baseline before first vaccination. Vaccinee samples were obtained from the UK trials COV001 and COV002, which included a single-blind randomized controlled phase 2/3 trial of AZD1222 (ChAdOx1 nCoV-19) in healthy adults. For TCRbeta chain sequencing, PBMC samples from trial participants were taken at day 0 and at day 28 after the second dose. Recombination linked TRBV6-5 to TRBJ1-1; no D segment can be confidently identified. The TCR was taken from an adult in good health. Sequencing was performed on peripheral blood, taken on day 0 of AZD1222 vaccination. The DNA is TGTGCCAGCAGTTACTCGGTCCAACCCGGTGCCACTGAAGCTTTCTTT. Its protein product is CASSYSVQPGATEAFF.